These T cell receptor beta chains were read from a single sample in a study of T-cell memory formation after mild COVID-19. TCRdb re-called the 5' RACE reads through MiXCR, storing one row per CDR3 protein. The sample carries roughly 300,000 distinct CDR3 sequences, 7.5% to 9.5% recorded once. The material sequenced was PBMCs or a T cell subset sorted from them (not recorded which). The receptors were sampled from a man in his late teens or twenties who had mild COVID-19 (a few samples of this study predate the infection). Cell type and time point are not known. Both conserved end residues are part of each CDR3. D genes are given only for firm matches. The listing skips clone size in some rows; elsewhere it reads once, few, many or a size class.

v_call	clone_size	d_call	j_call	cdr3_nt	cdr3_aa
TRBV5-1	few	.	TRBJ2-6	TGCGCCAGCAGCCCAACGAATGGGTGGGCCAACGTCCTGACTTTC	CASSPTNGWANVLTF
TRBV5-1	few	TRBD1	TRBJ1-5	TGCGCCAGCAGCTTGGGGACAGGCCCCCTTAGCAATCAGCCCCAGCATTTT	CASSLGTGPLSNQPQHF
TRBV6-5	many	.	TRBJ1-1	TGTGCCAGCAGTTACAGGGGTAACACTGAAGCTTTCTTT	CASSYRGNTEAFF
TRBV7-2	.	.	TRBJ1-5	TGTGCCAGCAGCCCGAATTGGGGAGACGGTCAGCCCCAGCATTTT	CASSPNWGDGQPQHF
TRBV30	few	.	TRBJ2-7	TGTGCCTGGAGTCGAGGGGGCGAGCAGTACTTC	CAWSRGGEQYF
TRBV9	few	.	TRBJ2-5	TGTGCCAGCAGCGTTACCGGATGGGAGACCCAGTACTTC	CASSVTGWETQYF
TRBV19	many	TRBD2	TRBJ2-3	TGTGCCAGTAGCCCACTAGCGGGGGAAACATCAGATACGCAGTATTTT	CASSPLAGETSDTQYF
TRBV6-5	many	TRBD1	TRBJ2-3	TGTGCCAGCAGGCGCTACAGGGGCGATACGCAGTATTTT	CASRRYRGDTQYF
TRBV7-2	few	.	TRBJ1-5	TGTGCCAGCAGCCTAGAGGGATCGAGACGACAGCCCCAGCATTTT	CASSLEGSRRQPQHF
TRBV29-1	many	.	TRBJ1-1	TGCAGCGTCGCAAACACTGAAGCTTTCTTT	CSVANTEAFF
TRBV7-2	.	.	TRBJ1-6	TGTGCCAGCAGCTTAGGTCCAGGGGCTGGTAATTCACCCCTCCACTTT	CASSLGPGAGNSPLHF
TRBV29-1	.	TRBD1	TRBJ2-7	TGCAGCGTTTATACGGGACAGGGGCCCTACGAGCAGTACTTC	CSVYTGQGPYEQYF
TRBV10-3	.	.	TRBJ1-1	TGTGCCATCAGCCGGGAGGGTTCCACTGAAGCTTTCTTT	CAISREGSTEAFF
TRBV9	.	TRBD1	TRBJ2-7	TGTGCCAGCAGCGGCCGTTCCGGGGACAGGGAGCAGTACTTC	CASSGRSGDREQYF
TRBV5-1	.	.	TRBJ1-2	TGCGCCAGCAGTCCCCGCCGGGGGTATGGCTACACCTTC	CASSPRRGYGYTF
TRBV12-3/TRBV12-4	.	.	TRBJ1-6	TGTGCCAGCAGCGAGAGAGGGGGTTCACCCCTCCACTTT	CASSERGGSPLHF
TRBV12-3/TRBV12-4	.	.	TRBJ2-3	TGTGCCAGCAGTTGGGGGGGCCGGGCAGATACGCAGTATTTT	CASSWGGRADTQYF
TRBV4-2	.	TRBD1	TRBJ1-2	TGTGCCAGCAGCCCTATCATACCAAGACAGGGAGGGTACTACACCTTC	CASSPIIPRQGGYYTF
TRBV30	few	.	TRBJ2-1	TGTGCCTGGAGTGTACGCGTTGAGCAGTTCTTC	CAWSVRVEQFF
TRBV12-3/TRBV12-4	many	TRBD2	TRBJ2-2	TGTGCCAGCAGGACTAGCGGCTCGAACACCGGGGAGCTGTTTTTT	CASRTSGSNTGELFF
TRBV6-5	.	TRBD1	TRBJ2-1	TGTGCCAGCAGTTACCGCAACAGGGGGTTCAATGAGCAGTTCTTC	CASSYRNRGFNEQFF
TRBV7-3	many	.	TRBJ2-3	TGTGCCAGCAGCTTATCTGGGGGCGCGGGCGCAGATACGCAGTATTTT	CASSLSGGAGADTQYF
TRBV6-2/TRBV6-3	.	.	TRBJ2-6	TGTGCCAGCAGTTACATCTTCTCTGGGGCCAACGTCCTGACTTTC	CASSYIFSGANVLTF
TRBV29-1	few	.	TRBJ1-2	TGCAGCGTGGGGAAGGACTATGGCTACACCTTC	CSVGKDYGYTF
TRBV3-1	few	.	TRBJ1-1	TGTGCCAGCAGCCAAGGTGGGGGGAGGGCTTTCTTT	CASSQGGGRAFF
TRBV12-3/TRBV12-4	few	.	TRBJ1-2	TGTGCCAGCCATAACTCGGCATTCGGGCCCTCAAACTATGGCTACACCTTC	CASHNSAFGPSNYGYTF
TRBV15	many	.	TRBJ2-3	TGTGCCACCAGCAGGGGTAAAGCCAGCACAGATACGCAGTATTTT	CATSRGKASTDTQYF
TRBV4-2	.	TRBD2	TRBJ2-3	TGTGCCAGCAGCCAAGGAACTAGCGGGGGGCCGGTTGGTACAGATACGCAGTATTTT	CASSQGTSGGPVGTDTQYF
TRBV12-3/TRBV12-4	.	.	TRBJ1-2	TGTGCCAGCAGTTTGCAGGAATCGGCAGATGGCTACACCTTC	CASSLQESADGYTF
TRBV7-9	few	.	TRBJ1-1	TGTGCCAGCAGCCGCCCCGGGGGCGAGGACACTGAAGCTTTCTTT	CASSRPGGEDTEAFF
TRBV12-3/TRBV12-4	few	.	TRBJ1-2	TGTGCCAGCAGCCGGGTTATCTATGGCTACACCTTC	CASSRVIYGYTF
TRBV29-1	many	.	TRBJ1-1	TGCAACTGTACACTTTGGTGGGGAGCCACTGAAGCTTTCTTT	CNCTLWWGATEAFF
TRBV7-2	.	.	TRBJ1-2	TGTGCCAGCAGCTTAGATCAGCAGGCCGTTTTTTATGGCTACACCTTC	CASSLDQQAVFYGYTF
TRBV7-3	many	.	TRBJ2-1	TGTGCCAGCAGCTTAGACGTGTCCGGGACATTCAATGAGCAGTTCTTC	CASSLDVSGTFNEQFF
TRBV7-2	few	.	TRBJ1-5	TGTGCCAGCAGCTTACACTTCAGCAATCAGCCCCAGCATTTT	CASSLHFSNQPQHF
TRBV9	.	.	TRBJ2-3	TGTGCCAGCAGCGTAGTTGCGGAGAAGGGTACGCAGTATTTT	CASSVVAEKGTQYF
TRBV20-1	.	.	TRBJ1-2	TGCAGTGAGGGACATCTTTATGGCTACACCTTC	CSEGHLYGYTF
TRBV7-8	many	TRBD1	TRBJ1-4	TGTGCCAGCAGCTTGACAGGGAATTCCGAAAAACTGTTTTTT	CASSLTGNSEKLFF
TRBV20-1	.	TRBD2	TRBJ2-5	TGCAGTGCCCCACAGCGGGGACAAGAGACCCAGTACTTC	CSAPQRGQETQYF
TRBV12-3/TRBV12-4	.	.	TRBJ1-1	TGTGCCAGCAGTTTCCGGGGTTCTGGTGAAGCTTTCTTT	CASSFRGSGEAFF
TRBV7-6	.	TRBD1	TRBJ1-2	TGTGCCAGCAGCATTTCCGGGACAGGGGGTAGCAATGGCTACACCTTC	CASSISGTGGSNGYTF
TRBV30	.	.	TRBJ2-2	TGTGCCTGGAGTGTTGGACGGACTAATACAAACACCGGGGAGCTGTTTTTT	CAWSVGRTNTNTGELFF
TRBV6-5	many	TRBD1	TRBJ2-2	TGTGCCAGCAGTTACTCGCTTCAGGGGGCGCCCGGGGAGCTGTTTTTT	CASSYSLQGAPGELFF
TRBV6-5	.	.	TRBJ2-2	TGTGCCAGCAGTTACTCGAGGATAAACACCGGGGAGCTGTTTTTT	CASSYSRINTGELFF
TRBV4-1	few	TRBD2	TRBJ2-3	TGCGCCAGCAGCCGCACACTAGCGGGGGGAGAAACGCAGTATTTT	CASSRTLAGGETQYF
TRBV5-4	few	TRBD1	TRBJ2-2	TGTGCCAGCAGCCCCGCGTGGGACAGGGTAACCGGGGAGCTGTTTTTT	CASSPAWDRVTGELFF
TRBV20-1	.	.	TRBJ2-3	TGCAGTGCTAGAGCCCGACAGGCTAGCACAGATACGCAGTATTTT	CSARARQASTDTQYF
TRBV9	few	.	TRBJ1-6	TGTGCCAGCAGCGTTTCGGGTCTATATAATTCACCCCTCCACTTT	CASSVSGLYNSPLHF
TRBV20-1	few	.	TRBJ2-3	TGCAGTGCTCCGAAGGGGCGAGATACGCAGTATTTT	CSAPKGRDTQYF